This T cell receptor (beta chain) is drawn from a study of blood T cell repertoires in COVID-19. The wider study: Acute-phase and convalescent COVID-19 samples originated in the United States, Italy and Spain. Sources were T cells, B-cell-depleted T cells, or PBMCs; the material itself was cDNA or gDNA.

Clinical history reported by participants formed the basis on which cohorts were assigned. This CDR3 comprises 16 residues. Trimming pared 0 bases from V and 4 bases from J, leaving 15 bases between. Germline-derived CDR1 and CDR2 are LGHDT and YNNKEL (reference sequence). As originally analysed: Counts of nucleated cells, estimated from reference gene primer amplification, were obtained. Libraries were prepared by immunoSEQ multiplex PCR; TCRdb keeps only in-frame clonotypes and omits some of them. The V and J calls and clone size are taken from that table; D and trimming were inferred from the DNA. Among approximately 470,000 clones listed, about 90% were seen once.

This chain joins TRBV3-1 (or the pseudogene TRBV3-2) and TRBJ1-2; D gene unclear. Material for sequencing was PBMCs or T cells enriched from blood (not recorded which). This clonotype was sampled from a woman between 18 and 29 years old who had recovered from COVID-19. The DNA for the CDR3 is TGTGCCAGCAGCCAAGATACCCGAGGCGAGGTCTATGGCTACACCTTC. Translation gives CASSQDTRGEVYGYTF.